This T cell receptor (beta chain) was captured in a study of cytotoxic CD8 clonotypes in ibrutinib-treated CLL. About the research overall: Timing of response sample collection was a median about twelve months after treatment start, with a range of 6 to 36.

Findings and caveats of the study: Clonality was higher at baseline than in age-matched healthy donors and tracked circulating CD8+ T-cell counts. Clonality went higher at ibrutinib response and then dropped back toward baseline at progression.

Points on this clone: What it recognizes is unknown.

The data were produced by immunoSEQ multiplex PCR, yet TCRdb's version contains in-frame clones alone and is incomplete. This table holds fewer than 400,000 clones, approximately 67% found once. Investigators sourced approximately 2 micrograms of genomic DNA from cryopreserved PBMCs for TCR beta libraries. The CDR3 contains 13 residues. V lost 2 bases and J lost 4, with 7 bases in between. Germline V gene lookup returns CDR1 SGHDT and CDR2 YYEEEE. The J gene is TRBJ2-1, the V gene TRBV5-6; tentative D call: TRBD1 (5 bases). The sample consisted of PBMCs, taken after 36 months of ibrutinib treatment. This TCR derives from a human donor with chronic lymphocytic leukemia. The CDR3 sequence is CASSFRGYNEQFF. As DNA, the CDR3 is TGTGCCAGCAGCTTTAGGGGTTACAATGAGCAGTTCTTC.